One and the same sample provided the 5 T cell receptor beta chains below, sequenced in a study of Tregs in tolerant kidney transplant recipients. Sequencing used immunoSEQ multiplex PCR; TCRdb keeps in-frame clones, though not all of them. This sample carries roughly 50,000 clones, with about 0.83% going to the ten biggest clones. Sequencing used CD4+ T cells from blood, obtained before the transplant. Receptor source: a human donor who received a combined kidney and bone marrow transplant.

As concerns this clone: Read coverage stops 3 residues before the CDR3 terminus; the germline J gene supplies the remainder. V usage is TRBV19 and J usage is TRBJ1-1, with D tentatively TRBD1 (6 bases). CDR3 size: 14 residues. The V and J ends lost 6 bases and 0 bases respectively, with 11 bases between them. Germline assignment: CDR1 LNHDA and CDR2 SQIVND (reference sequence). CDR3 region: CASRRGTLNTEAFF. The CDR3 DNA, read in part, is TGTGCCAGTAGGAGGGGGACACTGAACACTGAA.

Remarks on this clone: The missing CDR3 end, 3 residues past where the read stops, is filled in from the germline J gene. V is TRBV7-9 and J is TRBJ2-7; tentative D call: TRBD2 (5 bases). The CDR3 contains 13 residues. The V gene's germline CDR1 is SEHNR and CDR2 FQNEAQ (reference sequence). Deletions cut 5 bases from V and 4 bases from J, with 12 bases between. CDR3 DNA, as far as it was read: TGTGCCAGCAGCCAAAGGGCGGGTTACGAG. Protein: CASSQRAGYE. The CDR3, in full, reads CASSQRAGYEQYF.

Comments on this clone: The observed sequence ends 3 residues before the CDR3 terminus, with the missing tail filled in from the germline J gene. This chain uses TRBV7-2 with TRBJ2-1; 9 positions agree with TRBD1. V dropped 1 base and J dropped 6; count of bases not matched to a gene: 1. Per the germline V gene, CDR1 is SGHTA and CDR2 is FQGNSA. The CDR3 consists of 14 residues. CDR3 in amino acids: CASSLGGQGNEQFF. The part of the CDR3 DNA that was read is TGTGCCAGCAGCTTAGGGGGACAGGGCAATGAG.

Regarding this clone: The CDR3 end falls 3 residues outside the read, so it is completed with the germline J gene. The chain joins TRBV18 to TRBJ2-3; maybe TRBD1 (6 bases). CDR1 and CDR2 from the germline V gene are KGHSH and LQKENI. The ends were cut back, 0 bases at V and 4 bases at J, with 14 bases in the middle. The length of the CDR3 is 16 residues. This chain's CDR3 is CASSPPGRAGADTQYF. CDR3 DNA (partial): TGTGCCAGCTCACCACCGGGGCGGGCAGGGGCAGATACG.

With respect to this clone: The sequenced fragment ends 3 residues before the CDR3 boundary, so the rest is inferred from the germline J gene. The rearrangement links TRBV19 to TRBJ1-6, with no clear D. Germline V CDR1 and CDR2: LNHDA, SQIVND (reference sequence). The CDR3 runs to 15 residues. The ends were cut back, 4 bases at V and 3 bases at J, with 10 bases in the middle. CDR3 DNA (partial): TGTGCCAGTAGTAAATCAGACTTCTATAATTCACCC. Translating gives CASSKSDFYNSP. The entire CDR3 sequence reads CASSKSDFYNSPLHF.